Listed below are T cell receptor beta chains from one sample, sequenced in a study of shared T cell receptors in the human thymus. Here immunoSEQ multiplex PCR was the method, and the copy in TCRdb shows in-frame clones only, minus some. The profile shows 700,000 or so clones, approximately 83% of them singletons. This same sample was also taken into another study, of human thymus T cells.

Source material: thymocytes. Source of these receptors: a girl under three years old with a congenital heart defect. Each CDR3 is given with its conserved first and last residue.

cdr3_aa j_call v_call
CASSLISGSYGYTF TRBJ1-2 TRBV7-2
CASSLHSSYNSPLHF TRBJ1-6 TRBV7-8
CASSSEWDRETGNTIYF TRBJ1-3 TRBV5-4
CSVDSREGNEKLFF TRBJ1-4 TRBV29-1
CASSLPRQVHSTDTQYF TRBJ2-3 TRBV27
CASSQSGLYEQYF TRBJ2-7 TRBV4-1
CASSYSLFSKTSGVTYEQYF TRBJ2-7 TRBV5-4
CASSDSYTEAFF TRBJ1-1 TRBV19
CASSESRRVKFF TRBJ2-1 TRBV25-1
CASSPGTSGDHNEQFF TRBJ2-1 TRBV27
CASSPGIGRSSYNSPLHF TRBJ1-6 TRBV4-1
CASSQDHGQTLYGYTF TRBJ1-2 TRBV4-3
CASSSGRGGRSYNEQFF TRBJ2-1 TRBV11-3
CAWSEQGPMNTEAFF TRBJ1-1 TRBV30
CASSVEKEDRVKDTEAFF TRBJ1-1 TRBV14
CASSPGTAINYGYTF TRBJ1-2 TRBV18
CASSGTGQGGYGYTF TRBJ1-2 TRBV9
CASSTDLSPYEQYF TRBJ2-7 TRBV7-2
CASSQDGLPISREKETQYF TRBJ2-5 TRBV4-3
CASSQESPTGSSYEQYF TRBJ2-7 TRBV14
CASRVPRDTLYGYTF TRBJ1-2 TRBV11-2
CASSPADSTNEKLFF TRBJ1-4 TRBV5-1
CASSHNWTGRKNSPLHF TRBJ1-6 TRBV14
CAISDFVRQEGKETQYF TRBJ2-5 TRBV10-3
CASSLGDRGIPDTQYF TRBJ2-3 TRBV25-1
CASSQKQGDDGYTF TRBJ1-2 TRBV4-3
CASSPARDGYTF TRBJ1-2 TRBV7-6
CASSLSLGHNSNQPQHF TRBJ1-5 TRBV5-8
CASSFGQGEVKAHYNEQFF TRBJ2-1 TRBV5-1
CASSESGTPGNTIYF TRBJ1-3 TRBV6-1
CASSQTGTGFNSPLHF TRBJ1-6 TRBV4-3
CASSVDQGNEQYF TRBJ2-7 TRBV9
CASSLAGVGNTIYF TRBJ1-3 TRBV7-2
CASSNPGQGFYEQYF TRBJ2-7 TRBV28
CASSLAEGSIRGSTEAFF TRBJ1-1 TRBV5-6
CASSTGTSWSEQYF TRBJ2-7 TRBV18
CASSSAGGYYGYTF TRBJ1-2 TRBV27
CASSAPQATFNQPQHF TRBJ1-5 TRBV10-1
CASSFKLAGVIYYEQYF TRBJ2-7 TRBV7-7
CASSLPQRKGKTLDEQFF TRBJ2-1 TRBV7-9
CASSFGVAQPQHF TRBJ1-5 TRBV5-8
CASSSVTNYGYTF TRBJ1-2 TRBV5-8
CASSVAGEETQYF TRBJ2-5 TRBV10-1
CASSTSPSRGYGYTF TRBJ1-2 TRBV7-9
CASSLAPLEGGDSYGYTF TRBJ1-2 TRBV5-1
CSARGAGEQYF TRBJ2-7 TRBV20-1
CASISGVGTGDTEAFF TRBJ1-1 TRBV19
CASSLALDSKRGCYEQYF TRBJ2-7 TRBV7-8
CASSEREPGNTIYF TRBJ1-3 TRBV2
CASSQDQGAAGPSTEAFF TRBJ1-1 TRBV4-1
CASSLYPGQGPYGYTF TRBJ1-2 TRBV11-2
CASRRPPGGLLWSNTEAFF TRBJ1-1 TRBV2
CASSLGPQVPEAFF TRBJ1-1 TRBV5-1
CATSRAVTDTQYF TRBJ2-3 TRBV15